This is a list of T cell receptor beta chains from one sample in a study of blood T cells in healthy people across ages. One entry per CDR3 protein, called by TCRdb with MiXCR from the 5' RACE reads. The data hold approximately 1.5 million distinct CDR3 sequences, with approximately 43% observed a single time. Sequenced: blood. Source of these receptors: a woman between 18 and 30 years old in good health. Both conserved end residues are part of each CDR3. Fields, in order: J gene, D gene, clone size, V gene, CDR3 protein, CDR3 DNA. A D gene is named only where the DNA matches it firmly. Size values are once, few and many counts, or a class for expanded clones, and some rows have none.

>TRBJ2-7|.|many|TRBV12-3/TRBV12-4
CASSLTQVSHEQYF
TGTGCCAGCAGCCTTACCCAGGTCTCCCACGAGCAGTACTTC
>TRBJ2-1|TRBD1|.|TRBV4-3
CASSHGPLDRGPENEQFF
TGCGCCAGCAGCCATGGGCCTCTGGACAGGGGTCCTGAAAATGAGCAGTTCTTC
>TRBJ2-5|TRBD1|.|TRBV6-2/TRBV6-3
CASRTILPGQIRWAQYF
TGTGCCAGCAGAACAATTCTTCCGGGACAGATCAGGTGGGCCCAGTACTTC
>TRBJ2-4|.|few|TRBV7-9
CASSLGSGWDIQYF
TGTGCCAGCAGCTTAGGTTCAGGGTGGGACATTCAGTACTTC
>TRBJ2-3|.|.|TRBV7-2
CASSYQRATYTDTQYF
TGTGCCAGTAGCTACCAGCGGGCCACATACACAGATACGCAGTATTTT
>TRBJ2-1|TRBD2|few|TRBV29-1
CSVPDSGRSYNEQFF
TGCAGCGTTCCAGATAGCGGGAGATCCTACAATGAGCAGTTCTTC
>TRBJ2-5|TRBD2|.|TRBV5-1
CASSLGLAGVLQETQYF
TGCGCCAGCAGCTTGGGACTAGCGGGGGTACTCCAAGAGACCCAGTACTTC
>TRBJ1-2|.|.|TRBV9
CASSATGTAFVGYGYTF
TGTGCCAGCAGCGCCACCGGGACGGCGTTCGTTGGGTATGGCTACACCTTC
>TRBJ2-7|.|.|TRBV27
CASSLKQRYEQYF
TGTGCCAGCAGTTTAAAACAGCGCTACGAGCAGTACTTC
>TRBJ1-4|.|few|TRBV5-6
CASSQVGTYEKLFF
TGTGCCAGCAGCCAAGTCGGGACTTATGAAAAACTGTTTTTT
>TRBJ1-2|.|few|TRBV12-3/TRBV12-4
CASRPREGMNYGYTF
TGTGCCAGCAGGCCTCGGGAGGGGATGAACTATGGCTACACCTTC
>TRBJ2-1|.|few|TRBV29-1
CSVAQRMASYNEQFF
TGCAGCGTTGCCCAGCGAATGGCCTCCTACAATGAGCAGTTCTTC
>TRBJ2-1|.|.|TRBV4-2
CASSQEFFSRNEQFF
TGTGCCAGCAGCCAGGAATTCTTCTCACGGAATGAGCAGTTCTTC
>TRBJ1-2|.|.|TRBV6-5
CASARRQIYNYGYTF
TGTGCCAGCGCGCGGAGGCAGATCTATAACTATGGCTACACCTTC
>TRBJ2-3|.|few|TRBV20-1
CSAFDNLGDTQYF
TGCAGTGCTTTTGACAACCTGGGGGATACGCAGTATTTT
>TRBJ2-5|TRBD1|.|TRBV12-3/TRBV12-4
CASSLGDSGGETQYF
TGTGCCAGCAGTTTGGGGGATTCAGGGGGAGAGACCCAGTACTTC
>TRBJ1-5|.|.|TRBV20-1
CSAQGHQQEPQHF
TGCAGTGCCCAGGGACATCAGCAAGAGCCCCAGCATTTT
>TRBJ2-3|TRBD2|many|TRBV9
CASSVGLAGGTDTQYF
TGTGCCAGCAGCGTTGGACTAGCGGGGGGCACAGATACGCAGTATTTT
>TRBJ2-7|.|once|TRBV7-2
CASSLLAADEQYF
TGTGCCAGCAGCCTACTAGCAGCCGACGAGCAGTACTTC
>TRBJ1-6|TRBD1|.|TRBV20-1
CSARRQGYDSPLHF
TGCAGTGCTAGACGACAGGGTTACGATTCACCCCTCCACTTT
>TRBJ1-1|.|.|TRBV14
CASSSERGSTEAFF
TGTGCCAGCAGCTCCGAGCGGGGGTCCACTGAAGCTTTCTTT
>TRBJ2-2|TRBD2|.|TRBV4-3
CASSRHAGDGGELFF
TGCGCCAGCAGCCGACATGCGGGGGACGGGGGGGAGCTGTTTTTT
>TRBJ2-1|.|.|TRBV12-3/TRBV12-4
CASRVRTNEQFF
TGTGCCAGCAGAGTAAGGACCAACGAGCAGTTCTTC
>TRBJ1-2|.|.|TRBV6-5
CASRDHLGYGYTF
TGTGCCAGCAGGGATCACCTAGGCTATGGCTACACCTTC
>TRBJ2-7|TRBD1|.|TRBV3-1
CASSPPGTGGQYEQYF
TGTGCCAGCAGCCCTCCCGGGACAGGGGGCCAGTACGAGCAGTACTTC
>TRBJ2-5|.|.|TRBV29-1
CSVERQPGPETQYF
TGCAGCGTTGAACGACAGCCCGGCCCCGAGACCCAGTACTTC
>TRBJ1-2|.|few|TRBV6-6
CASSSRDTSNYGYTF
TGTGCCAGCAGTTCCCGGGACACTTCTAACTATGGCTACACCTTC
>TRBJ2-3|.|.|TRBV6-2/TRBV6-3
CASSFLLAGIGDTQYF
TGTGCCAGCAGTTTTTTGTTGGCCGGGATCGGAGATACGCAGTATTTT
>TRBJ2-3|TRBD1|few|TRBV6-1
CASSEDRGQGDTQYF
TGTGCCAGCAGTGAAGACAGGGGGCAAGGAGATACGCAGTATTTT
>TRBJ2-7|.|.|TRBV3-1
CASSRTWDSYEQYF
TGTGCCAGCAGCCGTACCTGGGACTCCTACGAGCAGTACTTC
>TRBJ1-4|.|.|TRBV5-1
CASSLDGTEKLFF
TGCGCCAGCAGCTTGGACGGGACCGAAAAACTGTTTTTT
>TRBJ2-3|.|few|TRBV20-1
CSAGKGVTDTQYF
TGCAGTGCTGGGAAGGGCGTCACAGATACGCAGTATTTT
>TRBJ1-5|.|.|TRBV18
CASSPPNGASNQPQHF
TGTGCCAGCTCACCACCGAATGGGGCTAGCAACCAGCCCCAGCATTTT
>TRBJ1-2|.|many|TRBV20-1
CSAGPYTF
TGCAGTGCTGGCCCATACACCTTC
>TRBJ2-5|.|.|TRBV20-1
CSYHRVETQYF
TGCAGTTACCACAGAGTCGAGACCCAGTACTTC
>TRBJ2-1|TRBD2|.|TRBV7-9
CASSDAGGESNNEQFF
TGTGCCAGCAGTGATGCCGGGGGGGAATCTAATAATGAGCAGTTCTTC
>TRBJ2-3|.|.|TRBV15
CATSRDRVIAASTDTQYF
TGTGCCACCAGCAGAGATCGGGTTATTGCGGCTAGCACAGATACGCAGTATTTT